This TCR beta chain was captured by sequencing in a study of technical replicates of blood from a few donors. The V gene's germline CDR1 is MDHEN and CDR2 SYDVKM. V was clipped by 4 bases and J by 4 bases; unmatched bases: 10. CDR3 length: 16 amino acids. Clones were read by immunoSEQ multiplex PCR, and TCRdb kept only the in-frame ones, dropping some. The table lists roughly 80,000 clones, 70% to 90% of them singletons. V gene TRBV28 combines with J gene TRBJ2-1, with 7 bases matching TRBD1. The sequence derives from a human donor in good health. Sequencing used T cells isolated from PBMCs. The CDR3, as DNA: TGTGCCAGCAGTTCAATTAGACAGGGCAAGTACAATGAGCAGTTCTTC. Protein: CASSSIRQGKYNEQFF.